The 9 T cell receptor beta chains reported below all come from one sample, sequenced in a study of shared clonotypes between healthy human individuals. Only in-frame clones appear in the TCRdb table, and some are missing; sequencing was by immunoSEQ multiplex PCR. Altogether 1,100,000 or so clones are present, about four fifths being singletons, with the ten largest covering approximately 0.5%. Material: memory CD4+ T cells from PBMCs. Subset described: CD45RA-negative fraction. The receptors here all came from a man aged 18 to 30 in good health. Some clones in this sample may be carry-over from other donors' samples.

The chain has TRBV6-5 and TRBJ2-2, with D perhaps TRBD1 (5 bases). This CDR3 spans 15 amino acids. V lost 5 bases to trimming and J lost 0 bases, with 10 bases between them. The germline V gene has CDR1 MNHEY and CDR2 SVGAGI. Written as DNA, the CDR3 is TGTGCCAGCAGTACCCTGACAGCGAACACCGGGGAGCTGTTTTTT. Its protein product is CASSTLTANTGELFF.

In its sample, this clone was seen a few times. The chain uses TRBV7-2 and TRBJ2-5, with D unresolved. The germline gives CDR1 SGHTA, CDR2 FQGNSA. This CDR3 comprises 16 residues. Trimming cost V 5 bases and J 2 bases, with 18 bases left between them. This chain's CDR3 is CASSPLFRTRQETQYF. The CDR3 bases are TGTGCCAGCAGCCCATTATTCCGAACAAGGCAAGAGACCCAGTACTTC.

As for this clone: Other DNA variants within this sample encode the same CDR3. V gene TRBV18 combines with J gene TRBJ2-5, with D uncertain. This CDR3 is built from 14 residues. Germline assignment: CDR1 KGHSH and CDR2 LQKENI. V dropped 1 base and J dropped 0 bases, with 6 bases sitting between them. CDR3 coding DNA: TGTGCCAGCTCACCACGAAGGGACCAAGAGACCCAGTACTTC. Amino acids: CASSPRRDQETQYF.

The chain joins TRBV5-1 to TRBJ1-1, with a possible D match to TRBD1 (6 bases). The V gene lost 3 bases and the J gene lost 1 base, with 13 bases spanning the gap. Germline V gene data show CDR1 as SGHRS and CDR2 as YFSETQ. This CDR3 spans 15 amino acids. CDR3 protein: CASSSEQGENTEAFF. The CDR3 nucleotides read TGCGCCAGCAGCTCGGAACAGGGAGAGAACACTGAAGCTTTCTTT. Looking up the rest from reference TRBV5-1 and TRBJ1-1 gives the full variable domain: KAGVTQTPRYLIKTRGQQVTLSCSPISGHRSVSWYQQTPGQGLQFLFEYFSETQRNKGNFPGRFSGRQFSNSRSEMNVSTLELGDSALYLCASSSEQGENTEAFFGQGTRLTVV.

The V call is TRBV11-2, the J call TRBJ2-7; D uncertain. Germline CDR1 SGHAT, CDR2 FQNNGV. V lost 5 bases to trimming and J lost 2 bases, with 13 bases between them. The CDR3 is 14 amino acids. As DNA, the CDR3 is TGTGCCAGCAGCCCCAGGCCATCGGCCTACGAGCAGTACTTC. This sequence encodes CASSPRPSAYEQYF.

In DNA form, the CDR3 reads TGTGCCATCAGTGAGCGGGAGCTCCAGTACCAAGAGACCCAGTACTTC. Translation gives CAISERELQYQETQYF. This chain connects TRBV10-3 to TRBJ2-5; a possible D gene is TRBD2 (6 bases). V lost 2 bases and J lost 0, with 13 bases in between. Germline CDR1 is ENHRY and CDR2 is SYGVKD. The CDR3 loop spans 16 amino acids.

The chain is built from TRBV11-2 and TRBJ1-5, with D possibly being TRBD1 (6 bases). V dropped 3 bases and J dropped 6 bases, with 12 bases sitting between them. This CDR3 is 14 amino acids long. CDR1 is SGHAT, CDR2 FQNNGV, per germline. CDR3 nucleotide sequence: TGTGCCAGCAGCTTCAGGGGTGGCGGTCAGCCCCAGCATTTT. Its translation: CASSFRGGGQPQHF.

The V and J genes are TRBV6-5 and TRBJ2-2, with D possibly matching TRBD2 (6 bases). Germline-derived CDR1 and CDR2 are MNHEY and SVGAGI. CDR3 length: 16 residues. The V end lost 0 bases, the J end lost 4 bases, and 12 bases lay between the germline ends. CDR3 region: CASSYSGGAGTGELFF. The CDR3 DNA reads as TGTGCCAGCAGTTACTCGGGGGGAGCCGGCACCGGGGAGCTGTTTTTT.

This clone was detected once. The chain is built from TRBV7-2 and TRBJ2-3; D ambiguous. V was clipped by 5 bases and J by 2 bases, with 17 bases between them. The CDR3 is 16 amino acids. Germline CDR1 reads SGHTA; CDR2 reads FQGNSA. CDR3 region: CASSLQSGSITDTQYF. In DNA form, the CDR3 reads TGTGCCAGCAGCCTCCAATCCGGATCAATCACAGATACGCAGTATTTT.